The rows below give T cell receptor beta chains drawn from one sample of a study of T cell changes during pregnancy in multiple sclerosis. The repertoire was sequenced with immunoSEQ multiplex PCR; TCRdb's copy has only in-frame clones and lacks some. The sample has 60,000 to 85,000 clones, approximately 92% seen once. The sequenced sample was peripheral blood, obtained after pregnancy. The receptors were sampled from a female donor in good health, enrolled as a control in a pregnancy study. The conserved cysteine and the conserved F or W are not part of the CDR3 here. Some rows have no size entry. The others give once, few or many, or a class for an expanded clone.

>TRBJ2-2|TRBV9|.
ASSDYRAGTGELF
>TRBJ1-5|TRBV30|.
AWSRGTGGRQPQH
>TRBJ2-1|TRBV19|once
ASSPRQGGLNEQF
>TRBJ2-1|TRBV19|.
ASSKGGGLAGYNEQF
>TRBJ1-6|TRBV7-3|.
ASSLNPGSNSPLH
>TRBJ1-6|TRBV27|.
ASSSVEGVNSPLH
>TRBJ2-7|TRBV28|few
ASGGGSYEQY
>TRBJ2-3|TRBV4-3|.
ASSQVTAGGPDTQY
>TRBJ2-1|TRBV11-2|.
ASSLDPPNEQF
>TRBJ2-1|TRBV6-4|few
ASSDSWEGSVQF
>TRBJ1-2|TRBV19|.
ASSPGRGYGYT
>TRBJ1-6|TRBV9|few
ASSVRGPDSPLH
>TRBJ2-7|TRBV6-5|.
ASSMDSLSYEQY
>TRBJ1-2|TRBV28|.
ASSLLGDGYT
>TRBJ2-7|TRBV29-1|.
SVRTGSYEQY
>TRBJ2-7|TRBV19|.
ASSMSPGDEQY
>TRBJ1-6|TRBV2|few
ASVNAQGANSPLH
>TRBJ2-7|TRBV29-1|.
SVVGQGRYEQY
>TRBJ1-1|TRBV4-2|.
ASSQVAGTMNTEAF
>TRBJ1-1|TRBV19|.
ASSTHTGGAGTEAF
>TRBJ2-7|TRBV28|.
ASSLQGLAGGPIYEQY
>TRBJ2-7|TRBV4-1|.
ASSQAGQGAYEQY
>TRBJ1-3|TRBV7-2|.
ASSFTPNTIY
>TRBJ2-5|TRBV4-1|.
ASSLPTSRIQETQY
>TRBJ1-5|TRBV27|.
ASSQGRGNQPQH
>TRBJ2-5|TRBV7-2|.
ASSPGGYQETQY
>TRBJ1-5|TRBV21-1|.
ASSSTGGENQPQH
>TRBJ2-3|TRBV29-1|.
SARGGTPITDTQY
>TRBJ1-1|TRBV27|once
ASTDRGYTEAF
>TRBJ2-1|TRBV6-5|.
ASSFTLAGGYNEQF
>TRBJ1-2|TRBV28|.
ASSLFSGYGYT
>TRBJ2-5|TRBV11-2|.
ASSSRPSGLEQETQY
>TRBJ2-7|TRBV28|.
ASTNSGSSYEQY
>TRBJ2-1|TRBV7-2|.
ASSPEYEQF
>TRBJ1-4|TRBV9|.
ASSVEGREGGRLF
>TRBJ2-7|TRBV2|.
ASSARPGQGFGLYEQY
>TRBJ2-5|TRBV5-8|.
ASSLEGPETQY
>TRBJ2-2|TRBV2|once
ASSEDRGITGELF
>TRBJ2-7|TRBV29-1|.
SVGRSHYEQY
>TRBJ2-5|TRBV5-4|.
ASSLGTGKETQY
>TRBJ2-5|TRBV12-2|.
ASRPVLSRGHQETQY
>TRBJ1-2|TRBV2|.
ASSGGTQGYT
>TRBJ1-5|TRBV27|.
ASSPRGNQPQH
>TRBJ1-5|TRBV18|.
ASSLTGNNQPQH
>TRBJ2-1|TRBV6-1|.
ASSEAWGSYNEQF
>TRBJ2-1|TRBV5-4|.
ASSLELAAYNEQF
>TRBJ2-5|TRBV5-1|.
ASSLVPREQY
>TRBJ2-1|TRBV28|.
ASSLLAGVYNEQF
>TRBJ1-1|TRBV6-5|.
ASSSRRTEAF
>TRBJ2-2|TRBV19|.
ASSIHFQRGSGGELF
>TRBJ2-5|TRBV5-4|.
ASSLSSSGFAVTQY
>TRBJ2-7|TRBV14|.
ASSQGGHAYEQY
>TRBJ2-1|TRBV19|.
ASSKGRDYEQF